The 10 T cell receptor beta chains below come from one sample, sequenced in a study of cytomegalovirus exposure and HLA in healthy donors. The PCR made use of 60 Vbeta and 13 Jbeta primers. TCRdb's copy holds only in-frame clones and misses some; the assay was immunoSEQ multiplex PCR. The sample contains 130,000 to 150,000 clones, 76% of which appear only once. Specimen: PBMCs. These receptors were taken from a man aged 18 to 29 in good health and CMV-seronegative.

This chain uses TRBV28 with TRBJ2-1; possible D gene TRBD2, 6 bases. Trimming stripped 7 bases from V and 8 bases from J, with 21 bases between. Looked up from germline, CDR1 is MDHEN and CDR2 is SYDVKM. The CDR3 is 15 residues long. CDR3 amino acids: CASTLGGLSYDEQFF. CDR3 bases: TGTGCCAGCACCCTGGGCGGACTATCGTACGATGAGCAGTTCTTC.

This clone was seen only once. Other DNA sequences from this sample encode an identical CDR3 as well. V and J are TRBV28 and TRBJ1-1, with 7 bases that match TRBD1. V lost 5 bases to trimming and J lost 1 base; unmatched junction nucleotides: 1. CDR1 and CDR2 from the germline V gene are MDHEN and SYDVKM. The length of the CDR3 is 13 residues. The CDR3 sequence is CASSRQGNTEAFF. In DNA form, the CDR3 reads TGTGCCAGCAGTCGACAGGGGAACACTGAAGCTTTCTTT. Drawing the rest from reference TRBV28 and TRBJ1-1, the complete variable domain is DVKVTQSSRYLVKRTGEKVFLECVQDMDHENMFWYRQDPGLGLRLIYFSYDVKMKEKGDIPEGYSVSREKKERFSLILESASTNQTSMYLCASSRQGNTEAFFGQGTRLTVV.

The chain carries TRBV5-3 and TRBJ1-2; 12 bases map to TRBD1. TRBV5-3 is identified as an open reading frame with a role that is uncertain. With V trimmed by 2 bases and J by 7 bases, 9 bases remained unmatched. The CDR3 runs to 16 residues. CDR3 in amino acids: CARSFPQGQGAGGYTF. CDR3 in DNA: TGTGCCAGAAGCTTTCCACAGGGACAGGGGGCAGGTGGCTACACCTTC.

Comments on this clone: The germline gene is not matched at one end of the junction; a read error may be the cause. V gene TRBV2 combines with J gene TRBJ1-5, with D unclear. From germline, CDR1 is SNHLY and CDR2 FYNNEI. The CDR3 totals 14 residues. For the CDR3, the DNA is TGTGCCAACAGTGAGGGCCATAGCAATCAGCCCCAGCATTTT. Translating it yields CANSEGHSNQPQHF.

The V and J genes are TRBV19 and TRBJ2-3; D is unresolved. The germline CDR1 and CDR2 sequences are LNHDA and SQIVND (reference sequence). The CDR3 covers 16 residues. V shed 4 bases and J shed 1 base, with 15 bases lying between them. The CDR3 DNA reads TGTGCCAGTAGTAAGGCAAGACCCGCGGGCACAGATACGCAGTATTTT. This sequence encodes CASSKARPAGTDTQYF.

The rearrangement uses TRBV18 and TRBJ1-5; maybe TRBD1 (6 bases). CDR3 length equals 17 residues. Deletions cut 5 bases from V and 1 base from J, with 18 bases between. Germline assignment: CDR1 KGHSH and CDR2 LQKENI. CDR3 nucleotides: TGTGCCAGCTCAACTTACACCGGGACACAGAGCAATCAGCCCCAGCATTTT. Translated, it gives CASSTYTGTQSNQPQHF.

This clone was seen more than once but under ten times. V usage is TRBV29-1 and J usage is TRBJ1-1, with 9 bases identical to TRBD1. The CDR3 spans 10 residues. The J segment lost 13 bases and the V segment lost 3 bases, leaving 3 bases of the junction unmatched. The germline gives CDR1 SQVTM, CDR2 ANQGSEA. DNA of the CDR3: TGCAGCGTTGACCGGACAGGGGTTTTCTTT. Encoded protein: CSVDRTGVFF.

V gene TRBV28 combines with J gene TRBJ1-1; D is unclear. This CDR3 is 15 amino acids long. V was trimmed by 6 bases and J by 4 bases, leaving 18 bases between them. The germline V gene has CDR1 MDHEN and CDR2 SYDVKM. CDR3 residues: CASSPPPTGGTEAFF. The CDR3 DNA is TGTGCCAGCAGCCCACCCCCAACGGGTGGCACTGAAGCTTTCTTT.

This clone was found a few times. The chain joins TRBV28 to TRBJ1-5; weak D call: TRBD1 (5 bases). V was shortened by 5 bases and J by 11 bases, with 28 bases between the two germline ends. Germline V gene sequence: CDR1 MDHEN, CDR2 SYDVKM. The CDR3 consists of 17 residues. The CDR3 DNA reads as TGTGCCAGCAGTCCGGCTGGGGGGGATGGGGTATTAACGGCCCAGCATTTT. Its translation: CASSPAGGDGVLTAQHF.

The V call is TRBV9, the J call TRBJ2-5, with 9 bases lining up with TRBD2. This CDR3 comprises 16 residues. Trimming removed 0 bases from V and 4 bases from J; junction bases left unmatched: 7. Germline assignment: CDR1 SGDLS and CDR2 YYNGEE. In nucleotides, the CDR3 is TGTGCCAGCAGCGTAGGATCTAGCGGGGTCAGAGAGACCCAGTACTTC. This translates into CASSVGSSGVRETQYF.